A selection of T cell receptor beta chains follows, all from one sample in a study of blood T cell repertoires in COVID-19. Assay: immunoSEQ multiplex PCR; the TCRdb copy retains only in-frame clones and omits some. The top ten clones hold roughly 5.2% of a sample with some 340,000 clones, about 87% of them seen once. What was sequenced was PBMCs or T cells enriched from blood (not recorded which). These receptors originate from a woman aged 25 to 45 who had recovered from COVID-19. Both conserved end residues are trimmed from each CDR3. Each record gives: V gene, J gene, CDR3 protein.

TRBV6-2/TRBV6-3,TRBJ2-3,ASSYFPITDTQY
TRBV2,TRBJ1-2,ASSPQGAGYGYT
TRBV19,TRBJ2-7,ASRLRDRGDEQY
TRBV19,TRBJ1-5,ASSISQGGQPQH
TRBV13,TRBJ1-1,ASSLKGDTEAF
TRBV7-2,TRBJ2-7,ASSLVSGGYEQY
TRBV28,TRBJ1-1,ASSLITGTGALPAF
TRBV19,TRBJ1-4,ASGLQEKLF
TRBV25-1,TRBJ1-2,ASRDRTGGNYGYT
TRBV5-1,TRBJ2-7,ASSFQGTYEQY
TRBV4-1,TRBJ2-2,ASSQERTGELF
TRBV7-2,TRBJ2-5,ASSLVSRETQY
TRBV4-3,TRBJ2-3,ASSQVLGYGDTQY
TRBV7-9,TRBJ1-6,ASSQGDSDNSPLH
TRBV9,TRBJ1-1,ASSVDGRGDTEAF
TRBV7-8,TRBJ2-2,ASSSQGLAGGTGELF
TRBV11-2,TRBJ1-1,ASSFSPGGNEAF
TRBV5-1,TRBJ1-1,ASSLGAGGEVAEAF
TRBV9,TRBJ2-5,ASSASGSGGETQY
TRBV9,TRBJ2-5,ASSLGLLETQY
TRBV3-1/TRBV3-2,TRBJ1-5,ASSQDGSGGKGSNQPQH
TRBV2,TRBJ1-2,ASTEETGGARSYGYT
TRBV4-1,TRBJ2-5,ASSPGLAGAQETQY
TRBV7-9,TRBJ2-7,ASSSTPSGGIYEQY